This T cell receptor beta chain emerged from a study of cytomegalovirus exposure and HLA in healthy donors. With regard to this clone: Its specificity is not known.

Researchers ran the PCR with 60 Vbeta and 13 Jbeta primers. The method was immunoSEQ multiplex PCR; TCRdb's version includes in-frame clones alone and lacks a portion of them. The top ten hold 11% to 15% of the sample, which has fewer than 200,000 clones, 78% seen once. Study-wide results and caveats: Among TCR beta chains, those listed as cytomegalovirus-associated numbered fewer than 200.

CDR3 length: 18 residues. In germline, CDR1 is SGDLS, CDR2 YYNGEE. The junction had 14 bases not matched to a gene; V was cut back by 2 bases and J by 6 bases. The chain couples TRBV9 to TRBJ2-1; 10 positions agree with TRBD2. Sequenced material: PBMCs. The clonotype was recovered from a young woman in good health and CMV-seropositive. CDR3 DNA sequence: TGTGCCAGCAGCGTGGACCGATACGGACTAGCGGACCTCAATGAGCAGTTCTTC. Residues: CASSVDRYGLADLNEQFF. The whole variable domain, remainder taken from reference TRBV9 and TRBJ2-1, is DSGVTQTPKHLITATGQRVTLRCSPRSGDLSVYWYQQSLDQGLQFLIQYYNGEERAKGNILERFSAQQFPDLHSELNLSSLELGDSALYFCASSVDRYGLADLNEQFFGPGTRLTVL.